This is a list of T cell receptor beta chains from one sample in a study of blood T cells in healthy people across ages. Via MiXCR, TCRdb re-called the 5' RACE reads, giving one row per CDR3 protein. The table shows about 400,000 distinct CDR3 sequences, with 50% to 60% occurring only once. Sequencing used blood. The receptors come from a man between 60 and 75 years old in good health. Both conserved end residues are part of each CDR3. Fields, in order: V gene, D gene, clone size, J gene, CDR3 protein, CDR3 DNA. The D gene is left open where the match is weak. Size is omitted from some rows. Given values are once, few, many or a class for expanded clones.

v_gene: TRBV6-6
d_gene: .
abundance: few
j_gene: TRBJ1-2
CDR3aa: CASNKDYGYTF
CDR3nt: TGTGCCAGCAATAAGGATTATGGCTACACCTTC

v_gene: TRBV7-8
d_gene: .
abundance: .
j_gene: TRBJ2-5
CDR3aa: CASSRLGLPTKTQYF
CDR3nt: TGTGCCAGCAGCAGACTCGGACTGCCCACAAAGACCCAGTACTTC

v_gene: TRBV30
d_gene: .
abundance: few
j_gene: TRBJ1-2
CDR3aa: CAWKRDYGYTF
CDR3nt: TGTGCCTGGAAAAGGGACTATGGCTACACCTTC

v_gene: TRBV20-1
d_gene: TRBD2
abundance: .
j_gene: TRBJ2-1
CDR3aa: CSAPLAGGHGEQFF
CDR3nt: TGCAGTGCTCCACTAGCGGGGGGGCATGGTGAGCAGTTCTTC

v_gene: TRBV20-1
d_gene: .
abundance: once
j_gene: TRBJ2-3
CDR3aa: CSARDPGEDSDTQYF
CDR3nt: TGCAGTGCTAGAGATCCAGGGGAAGACTCAGATACGCAGTATTTT

v_gene: TRBV19
d_gene: TRBD1
abundance: .
j_gene: TRBJ1-5
CDR3aa: CATRGQDYSNQPQHF
CDR3nt: TGTGCCACCAGGGGACAGGACTATAGCAATCAGCCCCAGCATTTT

v_gene: TRBV28
d_gene: .
abundance: .
j_gene: TRBJ2-1
CDR3aa: CATHPTGVNLYNEQFF
CDR3nt: TGTGCCACCCACCCAACCGGGGTTAATCTCTACAATGAGCAGTTCTTC

v_gene: TRBV4-2
d_gene: TRBD2
abundance: .
j_gene: TRBJ2-3
CDR3aa: CASSLLAGGSGTDTQYF
CDR3nt: TGTGCCAGCAGCCTCTTAGCGGGGGGGAGTGGCACAGATACGCAGTATTTT

v_gene: TRBV29-1
d_gene: TRBD2
abundance: few
j_gene: TRBJ2-1
CDR3aa: CSGGNHGRSYNEQFF
CDR3nt: TGCAGCGGGGGGAACCACGGGAGGTCCTACAATGAGCAGTTCTTC

v_gene: TRBV5-6
d_gene: .
abundance: .
j_gene: TRBJ2-5
CDR3aa: CASSLAAGQGTQYF
CDR3nt: TGTGCCAGCAGCTTGGCGGCAGGCCAAGGGACCCAGTACTTC

v_gene: TRBV10-3
d_gene: .
abundance: .
j_gene: TRBJ2-3
CDR3aa: CAITTGGRPTDTQYF
CDR3nt: TGTGCCATCACTACAGGAGGGAGACCCACAGATACGCAGTATTTT

v_gene: TRBV6-5
d_gene: TRBD2
abundance: .
j_gene: TRBJ2-1
CDR3aa: CASRTTSGAYNEQFF
CDR3nt: TGTGCCAGCAGAACAACTAGCGGGGCCTACAATGAGCAGTTCTTC

v_gene: TRBV15
d_gene: TRBD2
abundance: .
j_gene: TRBJ2-1
CDR3aa: CATSLAGGETQFF
CDR3nt: TGTGCCACCAGCCTAGCGGGAGGAGAGACCCAGTTCTTC

v_gene: TRBV27
d_gene: TRBD1
abundance: .
j_gene: TRBJ1-5
CDR3aa: CASSPGQVQAQPQHF
CDR3nt: TGTGCCAGCAGTCCGGGACAGGTGCAGGCTCAGCCCCAGCATTTT

v_gene: TRBV11-3
d_gene: TRBD1
abundance: few
j_gene: TRBJ2-3
CDR3aa: CASSKDRYTDTQYF
CDR3nt: TGTGCCAGCAGCAAGGACAGGTACACAGATACGCAGTATTTT

v_gene: TRBV10-2
d_gene: .
abundance: .
j_gene: TRBJ2-7
CDR3aa: CASTGVEQYF
CDR3nt: TGCGCCAGCACAGGGGTCGAGCAGTACTTC

v_gene: TRBV4-1
d_gene: .
abundance: .
j_gene: TRBJ1-2
CDR3aa: CASSQDRGRLPYGYTF
CDR3nt: TGCGCCAGCAGCCAAGATCGCGGAAGGTTGCCCTATGGCTACACCTTC

v_gene: TRBV5-4
d_gene: TRBD1
abundance: .
j_gene: TRBJ2-5
CDR3aa: CASSLGQGIKTQYF
CDR3nt: TGTGCCAGCAGCTTAGGACAGGGGATAAAGACCCAGTACTTC

v_gene: TRBV28
d_gene: TRBD2
abundance: .
j_gene: TRBJ2-5
CDR3aa: CAARGGWETQYF
CDR3nt: TGTGCCGCCCGCGGGGGGTGGGAGACCCAGTACTTC

v_gene: TRBV5-1
d_gene: .
abundance: once
j_gene: TRBJ2-3
CDR3aa: CASSLDGAGSRADTQYF
CDR3nt: TGCGCCAGCAGCTTGGATGGGGCAGGTTCCCGGGCAGATACGCAGTATTTT

v_gene: TRBV6-5
d_gene: TRBD2
abundance: few
j_gene: TRBJ2-3
CDR3aa: CASSPLLAGGADTQYF
CDR3nt: TGTGCCAGCAGTCCCTTACTAGCGGGGGGCGCGGATACGCAGTATTTT

v_gene: TRBV11-2
d_gene: TRBD2
abundance: few
j_gene: TRBJ2-5
CDR3aa: CASTGSGGPGGTQYF
CDR3nt: TGTGCCAGCACGGGTAGCGGGGGCCCCGGAGGGACCCAGTACTTC

v_gene: TRBV6-2/TRBV6-3
d_gene: .
abundance: .
j_gene: TRBJ2-7
CDR3aa: CASTSNVGYNEQYF
CDR3nt: TGTGCCAGCACCTCGAATGTGGGCTACAATGAGCAGTACTTC

v_gene: TRBV12-3/TRBV12-4
d_gene: .
abundance: few
j_gene: TRBJ2-7
CDR3aa: CASSTFNMGYEQYF
CDR3nt: TGTGCCAGCAGTACATTCAATATGGGATACGAGCAGTACTTC

v_gene: TRBV10-2
d_gene: .
abundance: .
j_gene: TRBJ1-1
CDR3aa: CASSALQFSANTEAFF
CDR3nt: TGCGCCAGCAGTGCCTTACAGTTCTCGGCGAACACTGAAGCTTTCTTT

v_gene: TRBV5-1
d_gene: TRBD2
abundance: .
j_gene: TRBJ2-7
CDR3aa: CASSSGTPNNEQYF
CDR3nt: TGCGCCAGCAGTAGCGGGACGCCTAACAATGAGCAGTACTTC

v_gene: TRBV27
d_gene: .
abundance: .
j_gene: TRBJ2-7
CDR3aa: CASSSRNRDEQYF
CDR3nt: TGTGCCAGCAGTTCCAGAAACAGGGACGAGCAGTACTTC

v_gene: TRBV7-9
d_gene: .
abundance: .
j_gene: TRBJ1-1
CDR3aa: CASSLDQGKGTEAFF
CDR3nt: TGTGCCAGCAGCTTGGACCAGGGAAAAGGCACTGAAGCTTTCTTT

v_gene: TRBV7-9
d_gene: TRBD1
abundance: .
j_gene: TRBJ1-2
CDR3aa: CASSPRDRENEGYGYTF
CDR3nt: TGTGCCAGCAGCCCCAGGGACAGGGAAAATGAAGGGTATGGCTACACCTTC

v_gene: TRBV3-1
d_gene: .
abundance: .
j_gene: TRBJ2-1
CDR3aa: CASSQEGGPRNEQFF
CDR3nt: TGTGCCAGCAGCCAAGAGGGCGGTCCACGGAATGAGCAGTTCTTC

v_gene: TRBV29-1
d_gene: .
abundance: .
j_gene: TRBJ2-1
CDR3aa: CSQAGAGYNEQFF
CDR3nt: TGCAGTCAGGCCGGGGCGGGTTACAATGAGCAGTTCTTC

v_gene: TRBV18
d_gene: TRBD1
abundance: few
j_gene: TRBJ2-7
CDR3aa: CASSGRQGVGEQYF
CDR3nt: TGTGCCAGCTCCGGACGACAGGGTGTGGGCGAGCAGTACTTC

v_gene: TRBV29-1
d_gene: .
abundance: many
j_gene: TRBJ2-7
CDR3aa: CSVDGDGYEQYF
CDR3nt: TGCAGCGTTGACGGGGACGGATACGAGCAGTACTTC

v_gene: TRBV28
d_gene: TRBD2
abundance: few
j_gene: TRBJ2-7
CDR3aa: CASSLRTSGKIEQYF
CDR3nt: TGTGCCAGCAGTTTACGGACTAGCGGGAAGATCGAGCAGTACTTC

v_gene: TRBV29-1
d_gene: .
abundance: once
j_gene: TRBJ1-2
CDR3aa: CSVESRPAPANYGYTF
CDR3nt: TGCAGCGTTGAGTCACGGCCAGCCCCCGCTAACTATGGCTACACCTTC

v_gene: TRBV7-9
d_gene: TRBD2
abundance: once
j_gene: TRBJ2-7
CDR3aa: CASSDSGRRSYEQYF
CDR3nt: TGTGCCAGTAGCGATAGCGGGAGAAGATCCTACGAGCAGTACTTC

v_gene: TRBV5-4
d_gene: .
abundance: .
j_gene: TRBJ2-5
CDR3aa: CASSFRTEQYF
CDR3nt: TGTGCCAGCAGCTTTCGGACAGAGCAGTACTTC

v_gene: TRBV7-2
d_gene: .
abundance: few
j_gene: TRBJ2-3
CDR3aa: CASSQRVVDTQYF
CDR3nt: TGTGCCAGCAGCCAAAGGGTGGTAGATACGCAGTATTTT

v_gene: TRBV3-1
d_gene: TRBD2
abundance: few
j_gene: TRBJ2-4
CDR3aa: CASSLSGGKNIQYF
CDR3nt: TGTGCCAGCAGCCTTAGCGGGGGAAAAAACATTCAGTACTTC

v_gene: TRBV18
d_gene: TRBD1
abundance: few
j_gene: TRBJ2-7
CDR3aa: CASSPGTGLYEQYF
CDR3nt: TGTGCCAGCTCACCCGGGACAGGCCTCTACGAGCAGTACTTC

v_gene: TRBV11-2
d_gene: TRBD1
abundance: .
j_gene: TRBJ1-6
CDR3aa: CASSLEAGQGNSPLHF
CDR3nt: TGTGCCAGCAGCTTAGAAGCGGGACAGGGGAATTCACCCCTCCACTTT

v_gene: TRBV25-1
d_gene: .
abundance: .
j_gene: TRBJ1-1
CDR3aa: CASSEGAYQVTEAFF
CDR3nt: TGTGCCAGCAGTGAAGGAGCATACCAGGTGACTGAAGCTTTCTTT

v_gene: TRBV12-3/TRBV12-4
d_gene: .
abundance: .
j_gene: TRBJ1-6
CDR3aa: CASSLMGRNSPLHF
CDR3nt: TGTGCCAGCAGTTTGATGGGGCGGAATTCACCCCTCCACTTT

v_gene: TRBV7-9
d_gene: .
abundance: .
j_gene: TRBJ1-2
CDR3aa: CASSPLLGASYGYTF
CDR3nt: TGTGCCAGCAGCCCCCTCCTAGGGGCTAGCTATGGCTACACCTTC

v_gene: TRBV20-1
d_gene: .
abundance: few
j_gene: TRBJ2-7
CDR3aa: CSARVIDSYEQYF
CDR3nt: TGCAGTGCTAGAGTGATAGACTCCTACGAGCAGTACTTC

v_gene: TRBV7-2
d_gene: .
abundance: many
j_gene: TRBJ2-7
CDR3aa: CASSATYEQYF
CDR3nt: TGTGCCAGCAGTGCCACCTACGAGCAGTACTTC

v_gene: TRBV4-2
d_gene: .
abundance: .
j_gene: TRBJ2-3
CDR3aa: CASSQGVAASSTDTQYF
CDR3nt: TGTGCCAGCAGCCAAGGTGTAGCGGCTTCTAGCACAGATACGCAGTATTTT

v_gene: TRBV6-1
d_gene: TRBD2
abundance: few
j_gene: TRBJ2-7
CDR3aa: CASSGRTSGRPRQYF
CDR3nt: TGTGCCAGCAGTGGCCGGACTAGCGGGAGGCCTCGGCAGTACTTC

v_gene: TRBV7-9
d_gene: .
abundance: few
j_gene: TRBJ2-6
CDR3aa: CASSGDRISGANVLTF
CDR3nt: TGTGCCAGCAGCGGTGACAGGATCTCTGGGGCCAACGTCCTGACTTTC

v_gene: TRBV20-1
d_gene: TRBD1
abundance: .
j_gene: TRBJ2-7
CDR3aa: CSAREPGQSPYEQYF
CDR3nt: TGCAGTGCTAGAGAACCGGGACAGAGTCCCTACGAGCAGTACTTC

v_gene: TRBV27
d_gene: .
abundance: .
j_gene: TRBJ2-1
CDR3aa: CASNTPEQFF
CDR3nt: TGTGCCAGCAATACTCCTGAGCAGTTCTTC

v_gene: TRBV11-2
d_gene: .
abundance: .
j_gene: TRBJ2-6
CDR3aa: CASSLDLVRGRGSGANVLTF
CDR3nt: TGTGCCAGCAGCTTAGATTTGGTGAGGGGAAGGGGCTCTGGGGCCAACGTCCTGACTTTC

v_gene: TRBV20-1
d_gene: .
abundance: few
j_gene: TRBJ1-2
CDR3aa: CSARERQYYGYTF
CDR3nt: TGCAGTGCTAGAGAACGACAGTACTATGGCTACACCTTC

v_gene: TRBV18
d_gene: .
abundance: few
j_gene: TRBJ2-1
CDR3aa: CASSPPLARSSYNEQFF
CDR3nt: TGTGCCAGCTCACCTCCCCTAGCGCGCAGCTCCTACAATGAGCAGTTCTTC

v_gene: TRBV20-1
d_gene: TRBD2
abundance: .
j_gene: TRBJ2-3
CDR3aa: CSAKLASGTDTQYF
CDR3nt: TGCAGTGCAAAGCTGGCTAGCGGGACCGATACGCAGTATTTT

v_gene: TRBV4-1
d_gene: .
abundance: .
j_gene: TRBJ2-1
CDR3aa: CASSRHPGNVEHNEQFF
CDR3nt: TGCGCCAGCAGCCGGCACCCAGGGAACGTGGAACACAATGAGCAGTTCTTC

v_gene: TRBV7-2
d_gene: TRBD2
abundance: .
j_gene: TRBJ2-7
CDR3aa: CASSLGGTSGYEQYF
CDR3nt: TGTGCCAGCAGCTTAGGTGGGACTAGCGGGTACGAGCAGTACTTC